This paragraph covers one T cell receptor beta chain sequence. A junction boundary mismatches the germline segment, possibly from a read error. Germline values: CDR1 MNHNS, CDR2 SASEGT. The CDR3 has 14 residues. From around 0.5 ug total RNA, TCR beta cDNA was generated with a primer in the constant region. Libraries covering TCR beta were generated through three nested multiplex PCR rounds (using a slightly modified ARM-PCR). The first two PCR rounds used TRBV1-TRBV30 primers with a Cbeta primer, 10 cycles each. TCRdb redid the calling of the multiplex PCR reads with MiXCR, one entry per CDR3 protein. The repertoire includes some 320,000 distinct CDR3 sequences, 65% of them detected once, and roughly 9% sits in the top ten. Unsorted whole blood supplied the RNA, and germline DNA was extracted too. The entry originates in a study of tumor-infiltrating lymphocytes in primary liver carcinoma.

This chain joins TRBV6-1 and TRBJ2-1; tentative D call: TRBD2 (5 bases). This clonotype originated in a man in his forties with primary liver carcinoma and hepatitis B virus infection. Sequenced input: peripheral blood. CDR3 sequence: CASSGGIAYNEQFF. The DNA of the CDR3 is TGTGCCAGTAGTGGAGGCATAGCCTACAATGAGCAGTTCTTC.